This T cell receptor (beta chain) was identified during a study of technical replicates of blood from a few donors. Germline V gene data show CDR1 as SGHKS and CDR2 as YYEKEE (reference sequence). V gave up 4 bases and J gave up 2 bases; unmatched junction bases: 12. The CDR3 length is 17 residues. Using immunoSEQ multiplex PCR, the repertoire was profiled, and TCRdb retains in-frame clones only, with some absent. This table has roughly 100,000 clones, just over 95% appearing once. The sequence came from a human donor in good health. Source material: T cells isolated from PBMCs. The gene calls are TRBV5-5 and TRBJ1-2; 9 bases align to TRBD1. The CDR3 DNA is TGTGCCAGCAGCCTACCGGACAGGGGACGCCTCAACTATGGCTACACCTTC. Its protein is CASSLPDRGRLNYGYTF.